This passage covers 28 T cell receptor beta chains from one sample sequenced in a study of shared clonotypes between healthy human individuals. Profiling relied on immunoSEQ multiplex PCR, and the TCRdb table lists in-frame clones only, not all of them. The sample holds approximately 620,000 clones; more than 95% are singletons and the top ten take around 0.06%. The specimen sequenced was naive CD4+ T cells sorted from blood. Subset here: CD45RA+ positively selected. These receptors all come from a woman in her 30s in good health.

The chain couples TRBV2 to TRBJ1-4; 9 nucleotides match TRBD1. The germline gives CDR1 SNHLY, CDR2 FYNNEI. After removal of 6 bases from V and 11 bases from J, the junction contained 7 bases not matched to a gene. The CDR3 length is 13 residues. CDR3 bases: TGTGCCAGCAGCCGGACAGGGGAATGGAAACTGTTTTTT. It yields the protein CASSRTGEWKLFF.

This clone was picked up one time. The chain couples TRBV11-2 to TRBJ1-1, with D uncertain. Germline V lookup: CDR1 SGHAT, CDR2 FQNNGV. The CDR3 runs 14 residues. Trimming cost V 0 bases and J 5 bases, with 10 bases left between them. CDR3 nucleotide sequence: TGTGCCAGCAGCTTAGAGTTTATCAGGACTGAAGCTTTCTTT. This gives the protein CASSLEFIRTEAFF.

The chain couples TRBV4-1 to TRBJ2-7; a weak D match, TRBD1 (5 bases). The CDR3 loop spans 14 amino acids. Looked up from germline, CDR1 is MGHRA and CDR2 is YSYEKL. V gave up 0 bases and J gave up 1 base, with 7 bases separating them. CDR3 region: CASSQDWTSYEQYF. In DNA form, the CDR3 reads TGCGCCAGCAGCCAAGACTGGACATCCTACGAGCAGTACTTC.

The V gene is TRBV9, the J gene TRBJ1-3, with no clear D. V lost 0 bases and J lost 1, with 8 bases in between. The CDR3 has 15 amino acids. Germline V lookup: CDR1 SGDLS, CDR2 YYNGEE. CDR3 nucleotide sequence: TGTGCCAGCAGCGTAGATTCCTTTTCTGGAAACACCATATATTTT. Its translation is CASSVDSFSGNTIYF.

The chain links TRBV4-1 to TRBJ2-1, with 7 bases that match TRBD2. The CDR3 length is 17 residues. Looked up from germline, CDR1 is MGHRA and CDR2 is YSYEKL. With V trimmed by 3 bases and J by 1 base, 9 bases remained unmatched. The CDR3, as DNA: TGCGCCAGCAGCCAGGCCCGTAGCGGGCTATCCTACAATGAGCAGTTCTTC. The encoded protein is CASSQARSGLSYNEQFF.

The CDR3 DNA is TGTGCCAGCAGTTTTACCGCAGGGGGCATTCAGTACTTC. This gives the protein CASSFTAGGIQYF. The gene calls are TRBV27 and TRBJ2-4, with TRBD1 matching over 7 bases. CDR3 length: 13 amino acids. V was clipped by 3 bases and J by 9 bases; unmatched bases: 5. Germline CDR1 MNHEY, CDR2 SMNVEV (reference sequence).

As for this clone: The sample holds other DNA sequences that translate to the same CDR3. The gene calls are TRBV5-1 and TRBJ1-1; D is unclear. The length of the CDR3 is 14 residues. V lost 2 bases to trimming and J lost 0 bases, with 8 bases between them. Germline V gene sequence: CDR1 SGHRS, CDR2 YFSETQ. CDR3 protein: CASSLGGMNTEAFF. The CDR3 DNA follows: TGCGCCAGCAGCTTAGGTGGGATGAACACTGAAGCTTTCTTT.

This clone was observed once. The rearrangement links TRBV28 to TRBJ2-1, with 7 bases fitting TRBD2. The CDR3 sequence is 14 residues long. Trimming at V came to 10 bases and at J to 5 bases, leaving 11 bases not matched to a gene. Per germline, CDR1 MDHEN and CDR2 SYDVKM. CDR3 sequence (DNA): TGTGCCACGGGGGGTGTTTCTAGGGACAATGAGCAGTTCTTC. Its translation is CATGGVSRDNEQFF.

V is TRBV6-5 and J is TRBJ2-7; maybe TRBD2 (6 bases). Germline lookup yields CDR1 MNHEY and CDR2 SVGAGI. The V end was cut by 5 bases, the J end by 0 bases, with 11 bases between. This CDR3 region has 14 residues. The CDR3 coding sequence is TGTGCCAGCAGTACCGGGACTCACTCCTACGAGCAGTACTTC. Protein: CASSTGTHSYEQYF.

The chain joins TRBV27 to TRBJ2-7; D is perhaps TRBD1 (6 bases). Germline V gives CDR1 MNHEY, CDR2 SMNVEV (reference sequence). V shed 5 bases and J shed 7 bases, with 21 bases lying between them. The CDR3 has 15 amino acids. The CDR3 here is CASSPSGGGSREQYF. The DNA of the CDR3 is TGTGCCAGCAGTCCCTCGGGTGGGGGCTCACGGGAGCAGTACTTC.

The chain employs TRBV5-5 and TRBJ2-7; D perhaps matches TRBD2 (6 bases). The CDR3 sequence is 12 residues long. In germline, CDR1 is SGHKS, CDR2 YYEKEE (reference sequence). The V gene lost 7 bases and the J gene lost 3 bases, with 11 bases spanning the gap. As DNA, the CDR3 is TGTGCCAGCGGTCTAGCGTTCTACGAGCAGTACTTC. This codes for CASGLAFYEQYF.

This clone was picked up one time. CDR3 residues: CASSLDSGSSYEQYF. Written as DNA, the CDR3 is TGTGCCAGCAGCTTAGATAGCGGGAGTAGTTACGAGCAGTACTTC. This chain joins TRBV7-9 and TRBJ2-7, with 9 bases matching TRBD2. V lost 1 base and J lost 4; bases outside the gene matches: 5. CDR1 and CDR2 (germline): SEHNR, FQNEAQ (reference sequence). The CDR3 is made up of 15 amino acids.

V is TRBV19 and J is TRBJ2-7; D is perhaps TRBD2 (6 bases). Trimming took 1 base from V and 4 from J, leaving 11 bases between them. CDR3 length: 14 residues. Looked up from germline, CDR1 is LNHDA and CDR2 is SQIVND (reference sequence). The CDR3 sequence is CASSIAGVRYEQYF. In DNA form, the CDR3 reads TGTGCCAGTAGTATAGCGGGAGTAAGGTACGAGCAGTACTTC. Full variable domain (missing parts from reference TRBV19 and TRBJ2-7): DGGITQSPKYLFRKEGQNVTLSCEQNLNHDAMYWYRQDPGQGLRLIYYSQIVNDFQKGDIAEGYSVSREKKESFPLTVTSAQKNPTAFYLCASSIAGVRYEQYFGPGTRLTVT.

This clone has a single count. The chain recombines TRBV18 with TRBJ2-5; D may match TRBD1 or TRBD2 (6 bases each). With 2 bases removed from V and 5 bases from J, the gap between germline ends came to 18 bases. Germline lookup yields CDR1 KGHSH and CDR2 LQKENI. The length of the CDR3 is 16 residues. The CDR3 nucleotides are TGTGCCAGCTCACCAATCCTGGGGGGCGCCGGGGAGACCCAGTACTTC. Protein: CASSPILGGAGETQYF.

The V call is TRBV5-8, the J call TRBJ1-4; D remains unclear. V lost 4 bases and J 5 bases, leaving 9 bases between the germline ends. Germline V lookup: CDR1 SGHTS, CDR2 YDEGEE. There are 13 residues in the CDR3. The CDR3 here is CASSIDSNEKLFF. In DNA form, the CDR3 reads TGTGCCAGCAGCATTGACTCAAATGAAAAACTGTTTTTT.

Remarks on this clone: Additional DNA sequences in this sample encode the identical CDR3. The chain uses TRBV4-1 and TRBJ2-2; the D gene is possibly TRBD1 (5 bases). Germline V lookup: CDR1 MGHRA, CDR2 YSYEKL. The CDR3 sequence is 16 residues long. V was clipped by 1 base and J by 1 base, with 10 bases between them. The CDR3 protein is CASSQVGQGNTGELFF. The CDR3 DNA follows: TGCGCCAGCAGCCAAGTGGGGCAGGGGAACACCGGGGAGCTGTTTTTT.

V is TRBV27 and J is TRBJ2-1, with D possibly being TRBD1 (6 bases). The germline V gene encodes CDR1 MNHEY and CDR2 SMNVEV (reference sequence). The V end lost 5 bases, the J end lost 7 bases, and 18 bases lay between the germline ends. This CDR3 contains 15 residues. CDR3 sequence: CASSPKGTRGNEQFF. For the CDR3, the DNA is TGTGCCAGCAGTCCCAAAGGGACAAGGGGGAATGAGCAGTTCTTC.

The chain links TRBV5-4 to TRBJ2-1, with TRBD1 identical over 8 bases. The CDR3 sequence is 16 residues long. V shed 2 bases and J 5 bases; nucleotides not matched to a gene: 9. Per the germline V gene, CDR1 is SGHNT and CDR2 is YYREEE (reference sequence). CDR3 protein: CASSLFPDRANNEQFF. The DNA for the CDR3 is TGTGCCAGCAGCTTATTTCCGGACAGGGCAAACAATGAGCAGTTCTTC. The variable domain in full, with the rest retrieved from reference TRBV5-4 and TRBJ2-1, is ETGVTQSPTHLIKTRGQQVTLRCSSQSGHNTVSWYQQALGQGPQFIFQYYREEENGRGNFPPRFSGLQFPNYSSELNVNALELDDSALYLCASSLFPDRANNEQFFGPGTRLTVL.

The chain joins TRBV19 to TRBJ1-3; D not resolved. The V end was cut by 3 bases, the J end by 1 base, with 7 bases between. The CDR3 runs to 14 residues. Germline-derived CDR1 and CDR2 are LNHDA and SQIVND (reference sequence). This CDR3 reads CASSIVRSGNTIYF. The CDR3 DNA is TGTGCCAGTAGTATCGTCAGATCTGGAAACACCATATATTTT.

The chain uses TRBV5-6 and TRBJ2-5; possibly TRBD2 for D (6 bases). Germline V gene data show CDR1 as SGHDT and CDR2 as YYEEEE. The CDR3 is made up of 15 amino acids. Deletions cut 7 bases from V and 3 bases from J, with 19 bases between. The CDR3 DNA sequence: TGTGCCAGCCAACTGAGCGGGCTAGGAGAAGAGACCCAGTACTTC. Translating gives CASQLSGLGEETQYF.

The chain joins TRBV6-5 to TRBJ2-5, with D possibly being TRBD1 or TRBD2 (5 bases each). Trimming took 0 bases from V and 1 from J, leaving 9 bases between them. CDR1 and CDR2 (germline): MNHEY, SVGAGI. CDR3 length equals 15 residues. In DNA, the CDR3 is TGTGCCAGCAGTTACTCATCAGGGACCCAAGAGACCCAGTACTTC. Translated, it gives CASSYSSGTQETQYF.

Points on this clone: The sample carries other DNA sequences with the same CDR3. This chain uses TRBV7-9 with TRBJ2-1; TRBD2 aligns across 10 bases. The CDR3 has 15 residues. J gave up 10 bases and V 1 base, and 7 bases lay outside the gene matches. Germline CDR1 reads SEHNR; CDR2 reads FQNEAQ (reference sequence). The CDR3 nucleotides are TGTGCCAGCAGCTTAGTGGGCCTAGCGGGAGACGAGCAGTTCTTC. This encodes CASSLVGLAGDEQFF.

V usage is TRBV7-9 and J usage is TRBJ1-1; D gene unclear. The CDR3 is 15 residues long. Trimming removed 5 bases from V and 5 bases from J, with 18 bases in between. The V gene's germline CDR1 is SEHNR and CDR2 FQNEAQ (reference sequence). CDR3 sequence (DNA): TGTGCCAGCAGCAATTTTGAGCGGTTTGGAACTGAAGCTTTCTTT. Protein product: CASSNFERFGTEAFF.

The CDR3 sequence is CASSQVAGVPYNEQFF. The CDR3 DNA is TGTGCCAGCAGCCAAGTCGCGGGAGTACCCTACAATGAGCAGTTCTTC. The chain has TRBV14 and TRBJ2-1; 7 nucleotides align to TRBD2. Germline lookup yields CDR1 SGHDN and CDR2 FVKESK. CDR3 length: 16 residues. J lost 2 bases, V lost 1 base, and 5 bases had no gene match.

The V gene is TRBV27, the J gene TRBJ2-1, with 8 positions matching TRBD2. Germline V gives CDR1 MNHEY, CDR2 SMNVEV (reference sequence). Trimming cost V 8 bases and J 9 bases; bases outside gene matches: 18. This CDR3 region has 16 residues. In nucleotides, the CDR3 is TGTGCCAGCGGAAGACCCGGGGGGGGACCGGACGGTGAGCAGTTCTTC. Amino acid sequence: CASGRPGGGPDGEQFF.

This sequence joins TRBV19 and TRBJ2-7; 8 bases are shared with TRBD2. The germline CDR1 and CDR2 sequences are LNHDA and SQIVND (reference sequence). The CDR3 extends over 13 amino acids. Trimming cost V 7 bases and J 5 bases; bases outside gene matches: 7. The CDR3 nucleotides read TGTGCCAGTATTGCGAGCGGGAGTCACGAGCAGTACTTC. Its translation: CASIASGSHEQYF.

In its sample, this clone was seen once. This sequence joins TRBV27 and TRBJ1-1; 8 nucleotides line up with TRBD1. Germline CDR1 and CDR2: MNHEY and SMNVEV (reference sequence). V dropped 6 bases and J dropped 4; count of bases not matched to a gene: 10. This CDR3 has 15 amino acids. The DNA for the CDR3 is TGTGCCAGCAGCCCCCAGACAGGGGTAGCCACTGAAGCTTTCTTT. Its translation is CASSPQTGVATEAFF.

This chain joins TRBV6-1 and TRBJ1-5; 7 bases fit TRBD1. V was clipped by 3 bases and J by 4 bases; unmatched bases: 6. This CDR3 is built from 15 residues. The germline V gene encodes CDR1 MNHNS and CDR2 SASEGT. The CDR3 coding sequence is TGTGCCAGCAGTGAGTTCGGGACAGCAAATCAGCCCCAGCATTTT. Translation: CASSEFGTANQPQHF.